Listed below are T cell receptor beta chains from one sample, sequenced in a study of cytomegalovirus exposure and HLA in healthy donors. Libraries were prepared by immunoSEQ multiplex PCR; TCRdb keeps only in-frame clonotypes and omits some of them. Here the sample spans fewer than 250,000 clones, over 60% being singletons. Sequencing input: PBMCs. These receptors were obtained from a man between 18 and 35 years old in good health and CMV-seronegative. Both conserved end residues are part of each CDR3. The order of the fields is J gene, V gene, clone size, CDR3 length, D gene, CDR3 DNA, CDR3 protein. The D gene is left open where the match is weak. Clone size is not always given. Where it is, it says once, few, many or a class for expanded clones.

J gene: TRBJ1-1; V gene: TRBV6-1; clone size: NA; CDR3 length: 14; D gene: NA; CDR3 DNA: TGTGCCAGCAGTCGGGTCTTGCAGAACACTGAAGCTTTCTTT; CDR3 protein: CASSRVLQNTEAFF
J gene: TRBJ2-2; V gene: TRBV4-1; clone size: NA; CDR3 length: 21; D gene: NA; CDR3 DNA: TGCGCCAGCAGCCAAGCTACGCCAGGGGGGCCTGGTCCTACGAACACCGGGGAGCTGTTTTTT; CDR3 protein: CASSQATPGGPGPTNTGELFF
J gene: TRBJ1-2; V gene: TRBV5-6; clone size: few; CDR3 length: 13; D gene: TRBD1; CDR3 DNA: TGTGCCAGCAGCTCCAGGGGGAACTATGGCTACACCTTC; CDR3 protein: CASSSRGNYGYTF
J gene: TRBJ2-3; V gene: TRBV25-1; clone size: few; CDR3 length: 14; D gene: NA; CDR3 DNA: TGTGCCAGCAGGAGCCAGGGGTTCACAGATACGCAGTATTTT; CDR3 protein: CASRSQGFTDTQYF
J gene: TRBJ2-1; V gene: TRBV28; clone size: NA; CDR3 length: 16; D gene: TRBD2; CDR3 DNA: TGTGCCAGCAGCTTGGGACTAGCGGGAGGGTGGAATGAGCAGTTCTTC; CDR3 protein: CASSLGLAGGWNEQFF
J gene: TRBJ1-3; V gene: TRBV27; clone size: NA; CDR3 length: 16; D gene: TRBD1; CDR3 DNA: TGTGCCAGCAGTTCTGGGACAGGGGGCTTTGGAAACACCATATATTTT; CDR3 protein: CASSSGTGGFGNTIYF
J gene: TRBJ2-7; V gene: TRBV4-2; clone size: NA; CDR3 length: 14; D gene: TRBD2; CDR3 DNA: TGTGCCAGCAGCCAAGGGACTAGCGTCCACGAGCAGTACTTC; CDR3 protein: CASSQGTSVHEQYF
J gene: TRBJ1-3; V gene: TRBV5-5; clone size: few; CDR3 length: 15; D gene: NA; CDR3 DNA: TGTGCCAGCAGCCCGCCCGGTTCCCCTGGAAACACCATATATTTT; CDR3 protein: CASSPPGSPGNTIYF
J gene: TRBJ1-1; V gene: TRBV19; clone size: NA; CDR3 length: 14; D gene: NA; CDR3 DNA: TGTGCCAGTAGTAGCAAACGGGTGAGCACTGAAGCTTTCTTT; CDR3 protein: CASSSKRVSTEAFF
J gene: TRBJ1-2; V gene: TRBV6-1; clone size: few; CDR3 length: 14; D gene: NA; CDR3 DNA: TGTGCCAGCAGCCGCGGCCTCCCAAGCGATGGCTACACCTTC; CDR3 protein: CASSRGLPSDGYTF
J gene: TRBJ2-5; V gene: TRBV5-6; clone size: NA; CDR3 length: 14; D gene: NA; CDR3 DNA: TGTGCCAGCAGCTTGGGAGGGTTAGGGGAGACCCAGTACTTC; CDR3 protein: CASSLGGLGETQYF
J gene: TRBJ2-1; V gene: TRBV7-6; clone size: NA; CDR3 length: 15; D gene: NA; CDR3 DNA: TGTGCCAGCTCCTTCCGGGGGGCTACCTACAATGAGCAGTTCTTC; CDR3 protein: CASSFRGATYNEQFF
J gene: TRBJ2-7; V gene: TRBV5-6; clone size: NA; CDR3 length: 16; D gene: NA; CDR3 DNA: TGTGCCAGCAGCTTGGGCTGGTTTCAAACTCCGTACGAGCAGTACTTC; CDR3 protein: CASSLGWFQTPYEQYF
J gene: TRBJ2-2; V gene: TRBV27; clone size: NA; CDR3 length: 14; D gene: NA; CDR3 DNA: TGTGCCAGCAGTTTAACCGAGGGCACCGGGGAGCTGTTTTTT; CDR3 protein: CASSLTEGTGELFF
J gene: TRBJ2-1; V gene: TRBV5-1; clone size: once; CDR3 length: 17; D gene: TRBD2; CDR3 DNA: TGCGCCAGCAGCTTGAGACCACTTGGGAGCGGGAGCGATGAGCAGTTCTTC; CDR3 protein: CASSLRPLGSGSDEQFF
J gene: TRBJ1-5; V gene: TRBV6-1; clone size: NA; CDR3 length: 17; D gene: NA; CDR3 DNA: TGTGCCAGCAGTGACAGGGGTTCTGGGGGAAGCAATCAGCCCCAGCATTTT; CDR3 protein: CASSDRGSGGSNQPQHF
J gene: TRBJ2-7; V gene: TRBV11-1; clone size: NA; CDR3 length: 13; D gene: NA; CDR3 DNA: TGTGCCAGCAGCAAGGACAGCTCCTTTCAGCAGTACTTC; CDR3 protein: CASSKDSSFQQYF
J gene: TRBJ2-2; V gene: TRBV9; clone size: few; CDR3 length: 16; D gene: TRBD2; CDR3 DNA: TGTGCCAGCAGCGGGCGTGGGGGGGGGAACACCGGGGAGCTGTTTTTT; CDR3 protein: CASSGRGGGNTGELFF
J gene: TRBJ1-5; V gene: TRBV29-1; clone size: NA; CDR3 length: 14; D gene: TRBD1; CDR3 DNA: TGCAGCGTTGCCGGGACAGGACGTAATCAGCCCCAGCATTTT; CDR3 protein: CSVAGTGRNQPQHF
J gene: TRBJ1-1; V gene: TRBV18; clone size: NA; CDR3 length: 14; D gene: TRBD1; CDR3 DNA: TGTGCCAGCTCACCAGGCCCCAGGGGGCTAGGAGCTTTCTTT; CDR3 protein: CASSPGPRGLGAFF
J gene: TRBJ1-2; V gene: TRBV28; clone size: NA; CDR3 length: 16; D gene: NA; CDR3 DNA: TGTGCCAGCAGCTCCCCCGCGGCGGGCCAGAACTATGGCTACACCTTC; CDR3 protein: CASSSPAAGQNYGYTF
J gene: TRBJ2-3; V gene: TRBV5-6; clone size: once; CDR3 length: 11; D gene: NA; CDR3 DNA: TGTGCCAGCAGCTCAGGAGATACGCAGTATTTT; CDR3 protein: CASSSGDTQYF
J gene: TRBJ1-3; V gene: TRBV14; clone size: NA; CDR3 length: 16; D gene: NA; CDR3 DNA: TGTGCCAGCAGCTCCCTTCAAGGCCCGCCGGGGGACACCATATATTTT; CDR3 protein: CASSSLQGPPGDTIYF
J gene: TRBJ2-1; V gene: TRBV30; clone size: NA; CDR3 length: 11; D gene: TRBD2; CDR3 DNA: TGCGTCGCGGGAGATTACAATGAGCAGTTCTTC; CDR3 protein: CVAGDYNEQFF
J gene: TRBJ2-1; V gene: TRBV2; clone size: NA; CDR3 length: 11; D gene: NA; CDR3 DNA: TGTGCCAGTCGCGGCTTCAATGAGCAGTTCTTC; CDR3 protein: CASRGFNEQFF
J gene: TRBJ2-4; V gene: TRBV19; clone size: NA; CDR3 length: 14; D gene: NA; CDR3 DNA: TGTGCCAGTAGTTTTACAGGGACCAAAAACATTCAGTACTTC; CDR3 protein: CASSFTGTKNIQYF
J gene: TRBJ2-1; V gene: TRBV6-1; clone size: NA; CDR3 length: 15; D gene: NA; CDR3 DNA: TGTGCCAGCGACTATAAGACGATGACACACTATGAGCAGTTCTTC; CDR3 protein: CASDYKTMTHYEQFF
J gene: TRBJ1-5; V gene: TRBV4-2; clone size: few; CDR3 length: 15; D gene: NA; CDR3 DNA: TGTGCCAGTTCAGGGACTGGAGGGGGCAATCAGCCCCAGCATTTT; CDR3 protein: CASSGTGGGNQPQHF
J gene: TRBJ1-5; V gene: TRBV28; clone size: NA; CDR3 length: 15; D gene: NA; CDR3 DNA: TGTGCCAGCAGTTTAAGGACAGATAGCAATCAGCCCCAGCATTTT; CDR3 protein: CASSLRTDSNQPQHF
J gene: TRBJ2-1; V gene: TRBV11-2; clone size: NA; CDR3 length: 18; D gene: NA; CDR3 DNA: TGTGCCAGCAGCTTAGGAACTATACACCAAATATCCTACAATGAGCAGTTCTTC; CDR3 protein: CASSLGTIHQISYNEQFF
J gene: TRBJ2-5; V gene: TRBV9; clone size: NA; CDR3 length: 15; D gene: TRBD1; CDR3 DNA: TGTGCCAGCAGCAGGGGACAGGGAAGCCAAGAGACCCAGTACTTC; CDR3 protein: CASSRGQGSQETQYF
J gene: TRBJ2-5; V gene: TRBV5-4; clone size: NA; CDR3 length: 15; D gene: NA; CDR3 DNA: TGTGCCAGCAGCCACGGGACAACCAGGAAAGAGACCCAGTACTTC; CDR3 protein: CASSHGTTRKETQYF
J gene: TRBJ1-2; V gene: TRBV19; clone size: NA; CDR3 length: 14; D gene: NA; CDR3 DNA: TGTGCCAGTAGTATAGACAGGTTGAACTATGGCTACACCTTC; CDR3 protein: CASSIDRLNYGYTF
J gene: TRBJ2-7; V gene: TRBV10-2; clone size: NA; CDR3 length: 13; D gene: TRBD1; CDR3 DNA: TGCGCCAGCAGCCGGACAGGGGGCCCCCGAGAGTACTTC; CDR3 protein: CASSRTGGPREYF
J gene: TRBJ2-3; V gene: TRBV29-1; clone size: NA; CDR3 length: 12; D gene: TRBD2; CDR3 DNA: TGCAGTGCCAGCGGAGCGGGAGAAGGGCAGTATTTT; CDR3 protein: CSASGAGEGQYF
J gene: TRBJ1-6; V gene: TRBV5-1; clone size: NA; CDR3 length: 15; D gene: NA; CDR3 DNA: TGCGCCAGCAGCGGGGGGGGAAACAATAATTCACCCCTCCACTTT; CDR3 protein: CASSGGGNNNSPLHF
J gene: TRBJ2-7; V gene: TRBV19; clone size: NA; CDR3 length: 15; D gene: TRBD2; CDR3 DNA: TGTGCCAGTAGTATCACTAGCGGGAGCCCCTACGAGCAGTACTTC; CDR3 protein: CASSITSGSPYEQYF
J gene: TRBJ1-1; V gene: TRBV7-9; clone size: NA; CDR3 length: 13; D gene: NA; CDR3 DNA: TGTGCCAGCAGCTTAGGGGACACTACTGAAGCTTTCTTT; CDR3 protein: CASSLGDTTEAFF
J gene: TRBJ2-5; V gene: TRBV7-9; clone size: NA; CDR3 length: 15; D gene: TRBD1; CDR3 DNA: TGTGCCAGCAGCTTAACCGGACAGGGAAGGGAGACCCAGTACTTC; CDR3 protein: CASSLTGQGRETQYF